Following are 27 T cell receptor beta chains from one sample sequenced in a study of blood T cell repertoires in COVID-19. Sequencing used immunoSEQ multiplex PCR; TCRdb keeps in-frame clones, though not all of them. The sample contains about 160,000 clones, approximately 82% of which appear only once. The sample taken for sequencing was peripheral blood. These receptor sequences come from a woman at least 80 years old with acute or convalescent COVID-19.

V is TRBV3-1 (or the pseudogene TRBV3-2) and J is TRBJ2-7, with TRBD2 matching over 7 bases. Germline V lookup: CDR1 LGHDT, CDR2 YNNKEL (reference sequence). After removal of 4 bases from V and 1 base from J, the junction contained 7 bases not matched to a gene. The CDR3 extends over 15 amino acids. CDR3: CASSPPGTMSYEQYF. The CDR3 DNA reads as TGTGCCAGCAGCCCTCCCGGGACTATGTCCTACGAGCAGTACTTC.

The chain employs TRBV2 and TRBJ1-2; D is unclear. V was cut by 1 base and J by 0 bases, with 9 bases left in between. The CDR3 totals 15 residues. CDR1 is SNHLY and CDR2 is FYNNEI in the germline V gene. The CDR3 is CASSEGRGANYGYTF. The DNA of the CDR3 is TGTGCCAGCAGTGAAGGACGAGGAGCTAACTATGGCTACACCTTC.

Concerning this clone itself: Distinct nucleotide sequences in the sample also encode this CDR3. The gene calls are TRBV7-2 and TRBJ2-1; D is possibly TRBD1 (6 bases). CDR3 length: 15 residues. From germline, CDR1 is SGHTA and CDR2 FQGNSA. Trimming cost V 1 base and J 0 bases, with 7 bases left between them. The CDR3 region is CASSLGGGSYNEQFF. CDR3 coding DNA: TGTGCCAGCAGCTTAGGAGGGGGCTCCTACAATGAGCAGTTCTTC.

The genes are TRBV19 and TRBJ2-1; 9 bases match TRBD2. CDR3 length equals 15 residues. Germline V gene data show CDR1 as LNHDA and CDR2 as SQIVND (reference sequence). Trimming cost V 5 bases and J 8 bases; bases outside gene matches: 10. CDR3 sequence (DNA): TGTGCCAGTAGTCCGGGACTAGCTATTTTTGATGAGCAGTTCTTC. It yields the protein CASSPGLAIFDEQFF.

J is TRBJ2-2 and V is TRBV10-3, with D hard to call. Per germline, CDR1 ENHRY and CDR2 SYGVKD. The V end lost 3 bases, the J end lost 5 bases, and 16 bases lay between the germline ends. The CDR3 contains 16 residues. The CDR3 DNA reads as TGTGCCATCAGTGAACCACAAAGATCCGGGACCGGGGAGCTGTTTTTT. As protein: CAISEPQRSGTGELFF.

The genes are TRBV29-1 and TRBJ2-2; a possible D gene is TRBD2 (5 bases). In germline, CDR1 is SQVTM, CDR2 ANQGSEA. The CDR3 has 15 residues. V was pared by 3 bases and J by 0 bases, with 11 bases between. In nucleotides, the CDR3 is TGCAGCGTTGAGGGCGGGCAAGCGAACACCGGGGAGCTGTTTTTT. It codes for CSVEGGQANTGELFF.

This clone is a singleton in its sample. V is TRBV5-6 and J is TRBJ1-1, with no clear D. The CDR3 runs to 14 residues. V lost 3 bases and J lost 4, with 13 bases in between. The germline CDR1 and CDR2 sequences are SGHDT and YYEEEE. CDR3 in DNA: TGTGCCAGCAGCTCCTCCCGGGGAAGCACTGAAGCTTTCTTT. As protein: CASSSSRGSTEAFF.

This chain joins TRBV7-9 and TRBJ2-7, with TRBD2 matching 7 bases. The germline CDR1 and CDR2 sequences are SEHNR and FQNEAQ (reference sequence). The ends lost 1 base at V and 0 bases at J; junction bases unmatched: 3. The CDR3 loop spans 15 amino acids. CDR3: CASSLGASGSYEQYF. The CDR3 bases are TGTGCCAGCAGCTTAGGTGCTAGCGGCTCCTACGAGCAGTACTTC.

The J gene is TRBJ2-2, the V gene TRBV18; 9 nucleotides line up with TRBD2. Losses at the gene ends were 10 bases for V and 3 bases for J; bases not matched to a gene: 6. This CDR3 has 14 amino acids. Germline lookup yields CDR1 KGHSH and CDR2 LQKENI. CDR3 nucleotides: TGTGCCACCAAGGGACTAGCACACACCGGGGAGCTGTTTTTT. Protein product: CATKGLAHTGELFF.

V usage is TRBV6-6 and J usage is TRBJ1-5; D not certain. The CDR3 is 13 amino acids. V shed 7 bases and J shed 7 bases, with 14 bases lying between them. Germline CDR1 MNHNY, CDR2 SVGAGI (reference sequence). In nucleotides, the CDR3 is TGTGCCAGCACCGGACTTACCGGGCAGCCCCAGCATTTT. Translating it yields CASTGLTGQPQHF.

This sequence joins TRBV30 and TRBJ1-1; 9 bases map to TRBD1. V lost 4 bases and J lost 3; bases outside the gene matches: 21. This CDR3 has 19 amino acids. Germline CDR1 reads GTSNPN; CDR2 reads SVGIG (reference sequence). In DNA, the CDR3 is TGTGCCTGGACGACTGGGACAGGGCTCTCTCGGAAGAGGGACACTGAAGCTTTCTTT. Translating it yields CAWTTGTGLSRKRDTEAFF.

Ten or more counts support this clone. The CDR3 sequence: CASSVDSRYGYTF. In DNA, the CDR3 is TGTGCCAGCAGCGTAGATAGCCGCTATGGCTACACCTTC. The chain has TRBV9 and TRBJ1-2; no firm D call. The germline V and J ends were trimmed by 0 bases and 4 bases, with 7 bases remaining between them. The germline CDR1 and CDR2 sequences are SGDLS and YYNGEE. The length of the CDR3 is 13 residues.

The chain combines TRBV5-1 with TRBJ2-1; 11 positions match TRBD2. The germline V gene encodes CDR1 SGHRS and CDR2 YFSETQ. This CDR3 comprises 16 residues. V shed 4 bases and J 9 bases; nucleotides not matched to a gene: 12. CDR3 DNA sequence: TGCGCCAGCAGCCCCCCAACTAGCGGGAGAATTGGTGAGCAGTTCTTC. Protein: CASSPPTSGRIGEQFF.

The J gene is TRBJ1-4, the V gene TRBV18; maybe TRBD1 (5 bases). The CDR3 runs 13 residues. V lost 4 bases and J lost 4, with 7 bases in between. The germline V gene encodes CDR1 KGHSH and CDR2 LQKENI. CDR3 region: CASSQGINEKLFF. CDR3 nucleotide sequence: TGTGCCAGCTCACAGGGGATTAATGAAAAACTGTTTTTT.

The chain carries TRBV7-2 and TRBJ1-2; TRBD1 might be the D (5 bases). The length of the CDR3 is 15 residues. The germline V and J ends were trimmed by 4 bases and 6 bases, with 18 bases remaining between them. Germline lookup yields CDR1 SGHTA and CDR2 FQGNSA. Here the CDR3 DNA reads TGTGCCAGCAGCTCATTTCCCAGGGCTTCTAATGGCTACACCTTC. As protein: CASSSFPRASNGYTF.

This clone came up once. The chain combines TRBV4-1 with TRBJ1-6; weak D call: TRBD1 (6 bases). This CDR3 region has 17 residues. The V end was cut by 4 bases, the J end by 7 bases, with 20 bases between. Germline lookup yields CDR1 MGHRA and CDR2 YSYEKL. Here the CDR3 reads CASSLAPLDRGNSPLHF. CDR3 DNA: TGCGCCAGCAGCCTAGCTCCTTTGGACAGAGGAAATTCACCCCTCCACTTT.

This clone was seen once. This rearrangement joins TRBV7-8 to TRBJ2-2; D call uncertain. This CDR3 spans 14 amino acids. Trimming pared 5 bases from V and 4 bases from J, leaving 11 bases between. CDR1 and CDR2 from the germline V gene are SGHVS and FQNEAQ. The CDR3 sequence: CASSPTVSTGELFF. CDR3 nucleotides: TGTGCCAGCAGCCCAACAGTGAGCACCGGGGAGCTGTTTTTT.

The chain is built from TRBV5-1 and TRBJ1-1, with 10 nucleotides matching TRBD1. This CDR3 is built from 13 residues. Germline CDR1 and CDR2: SGHRS and YFSETQ. The V gene end was trimmed by 3 bases and the J gene end by 9 bases; junction bases not matched to a gene: 5. The CDR3 DNA reads TGCGCCAGCAGCTCCGGGGACAGGGGTCAAGCTTTCTTT. Encoded protein: CASSSGDRGQAFF.

CDR3 region: CASREGIYIYF. DNA for the CDR3: TGTGCCAGCAGGGAGGGCATTTACATATATTTT. This sequence joins TRBV6-5 and TRBJ1-3; D ambiguous. V lost 6 bases, J lost 12 bases, and 12 bases lay in between. Germline lookup yields CDR1 MNHEY and CDR2 SVGAGI. The CDR3 runs 11 residues.

This clone was recorded only once. This chain uses TRBV30 with TRBJ2-2; D remains ambiguous. Between the trimmed V and J ends, which lost 0 bases and 6 bases, there was a span of 8 bases. The CDR3 consists of 13 residues. Germline-derived CDR1 and CDR2 are GTSNPN and SVGIG (reference sequence). The CDR3 nucleotides are TGTGCCTGGAGTGTAGTTGGGCCCGGGGAGCTGTTTTTT. This translates into CAWSVVGPGELFF.

The chain employs TRBV19 and TRBJ2-1; the D gene is possibly TRBD2 (6 bases). CDR1 LNHDA and CDR2 SQIVND come from the germline V gene (reference sequence). V was trimmed by 5 bases and J by 4 bases, leaving 12 bases between them. The CDR3 has 14 residues. For the CDR3, the DNA is TGTGCCAGTAGTCGGAGGGAGTCTTACAATGAGCAGTTCTTC. It codes for CASSRRESYNEQFF.

The chain is built from TRBV18 and TRBJ2-7; no definite D call. The CDR3 is 14 amino acids. CDR1 KGHSH and CDR2 LQKENI come from the germline V gene. V shed 3 bases and J shed 2 bases, with 11 bases lying between them. For the CDR3, the DNA is TGTGCCAGCTCACCTGCCAGTGTTGCCTACGAGCAGTACTTC. Encoded protein: CASSPASVAYEQYF.

This chain connects TRBV6-2 or TRBV6-3 to TRBJ2-3, with D hard to call. Trimming took 6 bases from V and 0 from J, leaving 13 bases between them. The CDR3 spans 15 residues. Per germline, CDR1 MNHEY and CDR2 SVGEGT. The CDR3 DNA follows: TGTGCCAGCAGCCCAACCGGGTTTAGCACAGATACGCAGTATTTT. It translates to CASSPTGFSTDTQYF.

The chain is built from TRBV11-2 and TRBJ2-2, with TRBD1 identical over 7 bases. This CDR3 is 16 amino acids long. After removal of 3 bases from V and 6 bases from J, the junction contained 10 bases not matched to a gene. Germline V gene sequence: CDR1 SGHAT, CDR2 FQNNGV. The CDR3 region is CASSFLGRGYAGELFF. CDR3 sequence (DNA): TGTGCCAGCAGCTTTCTCGGCAGGGGGTACGCCGGGGAGCTGTTTTTT.

The chain uses TRBV19 and TRBJ1-3; a weak D match, TRBD1 (5 bases). Trimming took 0 bases from V and 2 from J, leaving 14 bases between them. The CDR3 runs to 17 residues. Per the germline V gene, CDR1 is LNHDA and CDR2 is SQIVND (reference sequence). This chain's CDR3 is CASSIDQDTRAGNTIYF. CDR3 nucleotides: TGTGCCAGTAGTATAGATCAGGACACGAGAGCTGGAAACACCATATATTTT.

The chain is built from TRBV7-2 and TRBJ1-1; D remains unclear. Trimming took off 5 bases at V and 1 base at J, with 11 bases between the two ends. Germline V gene data show CDR1 as SGHTA and CDR2 as FQGNSA. This CDR3 comprises 14 residues. DNA for the CDR3: TGTGCCAGCAGCCCCAACAGAGCGAACACTGAAGCTTTCTTT. Amino acid sequence: CASSPNRANTEAFF.

V is TRBV4-1 and J is TRBJ2-2, with 7 bases identical to TRBD1. This CDR3 region has 17 residues. Germline-derived CDR1 and CDR2 are MGHRA and YSYEKL. J gave up 2 bases and V 4 bases, and 10 bases lay outside the gene matches. Here the CDR3 reads CASSPYPRDSNTGELFF. The CDR3 DNA reads as TGCGCCAGCAGCCCCTACCCCCGGGACAGCAACACCGGGGAGCTGTTTTTT.